This T cell receptor (beta chain) was recovered during a study of T cells in Graves' hyperthyroidism and ophthalmopathy. General study results and limits: Appearing also in blood were most of the thyroid clonotypes expanded above 0.001.

Amplification of TCR beta CDR3 regions was performed using RNA transcripts as template. Carried out on the TCR CDR3, a first-round RT-PCR used the HTBI primer set. One entry per CDR3 protein, called by TCRdb with MiXCR from the multiplex PCR reads. The data show around 250,000 distinct CDR3 sequences, less than 15% seen once. This clonotype was recorded at least ten times. Its antigen is not identified. With 5 bases clipped from V and 5 bases from J, the junction kept 11 bases outside the gene matches. The CDR3 sequence is 16 residues long. Germline CDR1 reads SGHVS; CDR2 reads FNYEAQ. This receptor was taken from a woman between 40 and 55 years old with Graves' hyperthyroidism that later progressed to Graves' ophthalmopathy. The V and J genes are TRBV7-6 and TRBJ2-3; 9 positions match TRBD1. Sequencing input: blood. As DNA, the CDR3 is TGTGCCAGCAGCCCGGGACAGGGAGGGATTGGAGATACGCAGTATTTT. Protein sequence: CASSPGQGGIGDTQYF.